These T cell receptor beta chains were read from a single sample in a study of blood T cell repertoires in COVID-19. The table came from immunoSEQ multiplex PCR; TCRdb's copy has only in-frame clones and leaves some out. Altogether about 150,000 clones are present, 80% to 90% being singletons, with the ten largest covering roughly 3%. Sequenced: peripheral blood. The receptors were sampled from a man aged 70 or older with acute or convalescent COVID-19. Each CDR3 is given with its conserved first and last residue. A D gene is named only where the DNA matches it firmly.

>TRBV4-2|TRBD1|TRBJ2-1
TGTGCCAGCAGCCCGGGACAGACCTCCTACAATGAGCAGTTCTTC
CASSPGQTSYNEQFF
>TRBV5-6|TRBD1|TRBJ2-5
TGTGCCAGCAGCTTGGCGGGACAGGGGAAAGAGACCCAGTACTTC
CASSLAGQGKETQYF
>TRBV3-1/TRBV3-2|TRBD1|TRBJ1-6
TGTGCCAGCAGCCAAGAGGCGGGACAGCAGAATAATTCACCCCTCCACTTT
CASSQEAGQQNNSPLHF
>TRBV28|TRBD2|TRBJ2-7
TGTGCCAGCAGTTTGGTGGGACTAGCCTCCTACGAGCAGTACTTC
CASSLVGLASYEQYF
>TRBV27|.|TRBJ1-6
TGTGCCAGCAGTCCGGACATGGGGAATTCACCCCTCCACTTT
CASSPDMGNSPLHF
>TRBV11-2|.|TRBJ1-2
TGTGCCAGCAGCATCACCCACTACTATGGCTACACCTTC
CASSITHYYGYTF
>TRBV2|TRBD2|TRBJ2-3
TGTGCCAGCAAGGAGGGACTAGCGGGAAACACAGATACGCAGTATTTT
CASKEGLAGNTDTQYF
>TRBV11-3|TRBD1|TRBJ2-3
TGTGCCAGCAGCCCGAAAGGGGGCACTAATACGCAGTATTTT
CASSPKGGTNTQYF
>TRBV2|TRBD1|TRBJ2-1
TGTGCCAGCACTTGGCGGGACAGGGGAGGGAATGAGCAGTTCTTC
CASTWRDRGGNEQFF
>TRBV28|TRBD2|TRBJ2-7
TGTGCCAGCACCCCCTTAGCGGGCCTCTCCTACGAGCAGTACTTC
CASTPLAGLSYEQYF